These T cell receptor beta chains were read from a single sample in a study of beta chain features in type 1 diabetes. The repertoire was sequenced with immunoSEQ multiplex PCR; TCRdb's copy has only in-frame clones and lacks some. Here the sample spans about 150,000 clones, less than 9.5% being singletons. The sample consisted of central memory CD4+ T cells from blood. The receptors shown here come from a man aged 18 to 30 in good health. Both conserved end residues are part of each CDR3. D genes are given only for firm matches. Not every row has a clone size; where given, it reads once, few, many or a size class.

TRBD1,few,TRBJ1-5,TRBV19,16,CASKSVRGRKNQPQHF,TGTGCCAGTAAATCCGTCAGGGGGCGGAAGAATCAGCCCCAGCATTTT
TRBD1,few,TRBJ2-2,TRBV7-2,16,CASSLLAGGRAGELFF,TGTGCCAGCAGCTTACTGGCAGGGGGCCGGGCCGGGGAGCTGTTTTTT
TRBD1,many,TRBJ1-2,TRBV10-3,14,CAISVGQGDDGYTF,TGTGCCATCAGTGTGGGACAGGGAGATGATGGCTACACCTTC
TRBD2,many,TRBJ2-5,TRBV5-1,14,CASSLTSGQETQYF,TGCGCCAGCAGCTTGACTAGCGGACAAGAGACCCAGTACTTC
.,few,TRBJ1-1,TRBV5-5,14,CASTTKTVNTEAFF,TGTGCCAGCACCACCAAAACAGTGAACACTGAAGCTTTCTTT
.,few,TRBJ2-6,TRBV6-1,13,CASSVFGANVLTF,TGTGCCAGCAGTGTATTTGGGGCCAACGTCCTGACTTTC
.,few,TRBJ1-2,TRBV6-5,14,CASSYSGRDYGYTF,TGTGCCAGCAGTTACTCGGGGCGAGACTATGGCTACACCTTC
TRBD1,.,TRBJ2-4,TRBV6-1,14,CASSADRGVNIQYF,TGTGCCAGCAGTGCTGACAGGGGTGTAAACATTCAGTACTTC
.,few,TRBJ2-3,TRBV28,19,CASSSTGLGLGPSTDTQYF,TGTGCCAGCAGCTCGACGGGACTGGGCCTGGGCCCTAGCACAGATACGCAGTATTTT
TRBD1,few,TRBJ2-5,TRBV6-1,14,CASSEEGGLGTQYF,TGTGCCAGCAGTGAGGAAGGGGGCTTAGGGACCCAGTACTTC
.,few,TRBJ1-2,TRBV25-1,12,CASMERGYGYTF,TGTGCCAGCATGGAGAGAGGCTATGGCTACACCTTC
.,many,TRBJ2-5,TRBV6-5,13,CASSYSMRETQYF,TGTGCCAGCAGTTACTCGATGAGGGAGACCCAGTACTTC
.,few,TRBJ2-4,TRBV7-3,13,CASSPSLQNIQYF,TGTGCCAGCAGCCCTAGTCTCCAAAACATTCAGTACTTC
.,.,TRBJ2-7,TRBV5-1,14,CASSSAIRGLEQYF,TGCGCCAGCAGCTCGGCAATCAGGGGCCTCGAGCAGTACTTC
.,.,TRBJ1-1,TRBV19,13,CASSIRGGAEAFF,TGTGCCAGTAGTATCAGGGGTGGGGCTGAAGCTTTCTTT
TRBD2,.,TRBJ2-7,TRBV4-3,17,CASSQGPLWGGEYEQYF,TGCGCCAGCAGCCAAGGACCCCTGTGGGGAGGGGAGTACGAGCAGTACTTC
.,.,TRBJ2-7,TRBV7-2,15,CASSLAGRLTGEQYF,TGTGCCAGCAGCTTAGCGGGCAGGCTGACGGGAGAGCAGTACTTC
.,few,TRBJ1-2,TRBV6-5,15,CASRSVIGGVGGYTF,TGTGCCAGCAGATCCGTTATAGGGGGAGTCGGTGGCTACACCTTC
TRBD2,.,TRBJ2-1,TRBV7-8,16,CASSLNGLAGGNEQFF,TGTGCCAGCAGCCTCAACGGACTAGCGGGAGGGAATGAGCAGTTCTTC
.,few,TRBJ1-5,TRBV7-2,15,CASSSLGYSNQPQHF,TGTGCCAGCAGCTCTCTCGGGTATAGCAATCAGCCCCAGCATTTT
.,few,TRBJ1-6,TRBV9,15,CASSVEGRRGSPLHF,TGTGCCAGCAGCGTAGAGGGACGCCGGGGGTCACCCCTCCACTTT
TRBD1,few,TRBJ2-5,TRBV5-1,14,CASSNPTGAGEQYF,TGCGCCAGCAGCAACCCGACAGGGGCAGGGGAGCAGTACTTC
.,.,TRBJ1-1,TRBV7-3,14,CASRLDRMNTEAFF,TGTGCCAGCAGACTTGACAGGATGAACACTGAAGCTTTCTTT
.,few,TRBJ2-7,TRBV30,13,CAWSNGGSYEQYF,TGTGCCTGGAGTAACGGAGGTTCCTACGAGCAGTACTTC
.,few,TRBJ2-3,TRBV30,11,CAWTLTDTQYF,TGTGCCTGGACCCTCACAGATACGCAGTATTTT
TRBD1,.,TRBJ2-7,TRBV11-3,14,CASSSTTGTGEQYF,TGTGCCAGCAGCTCCACAACCGGGACAGGCGAGCAGTACTTC
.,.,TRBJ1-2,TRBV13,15,CASSFGVLANYGYTF,TGTGCCAGCAGCTTTGGAGTCTTAGCTAACTATGGCTACACCTTC
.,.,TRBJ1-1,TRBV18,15,CASSPQGPGATEAFF,TGTGCCAGCTCACCGCAGGGTCCAGGCGCCACTGAAGCTTTCTTT
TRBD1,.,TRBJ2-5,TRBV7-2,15,CASSFSRGQVGTQYF,TGTGCCAGCAGCTTCAGCAGGGGGCAAGTTGGGACCCAGTACTTC
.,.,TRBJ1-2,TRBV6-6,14,CASLNREGANGYTF,TGTGCCAGTTTAAACAGGGAAGGAGCTAATGGCTACACCTTC
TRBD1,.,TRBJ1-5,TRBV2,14,CASSLDRGNQPQHF,TGTGCCAGCAGTCTAGACAGGGGCAATCAGCCCCAGCATTTT
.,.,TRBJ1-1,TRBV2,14,CASRPGQENTEAFF,TGTGCCAGCAGACCGGGACAAGAAAACACTGAAGCTTTCTTT
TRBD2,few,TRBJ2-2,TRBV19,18,CASRIRTSGGRNTGELFF,TGTGCCAGTAGAATAAGGACTAGCGGGGGCAGAAACACCGGGGAGCTGTTTTTT
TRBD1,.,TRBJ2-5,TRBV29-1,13,CSVGTGVKETQYF,TGCAGCGTTGGGACAGGAGTAAAAGAGACCCAGTACTTC
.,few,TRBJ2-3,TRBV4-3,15,CASSQDLGPADTQYF,TGCGCCAGCAGCCAAGATCTTGGGCCCGCAGATACGCAGTATTTT
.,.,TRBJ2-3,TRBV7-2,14,CASSPSEGTDTQYF,TGTGCCAGCAGCCCCTCGGAGGGCACAGATACGCAGTATTTT
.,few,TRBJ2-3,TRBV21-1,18,CASSTHSPTSDSTDTQYF,TGTGCCAGCAGTACTCACTCCCCGACTAGTGATAGCACAGATACGCAGTATTTT
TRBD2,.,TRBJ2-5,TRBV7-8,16,CASSRILADSQETQYF,TGTGCCAGCAGCAGGATTCTAGCGGATTCACAAGAGACCCAGTACTTC
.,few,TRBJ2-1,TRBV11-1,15,CASSLAQGEYNEQFF,TGTGCCAGCAGCTTAGCCCAGGGCGAATACAATGAGCAGTTCTTC
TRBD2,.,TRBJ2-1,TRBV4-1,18,CASSQHRVNDWGGNEQFF,TGCGCCAGCAGCCAACACAGAGTTAACGACTGGGGGGGAAATGAGCAGTTCTTC
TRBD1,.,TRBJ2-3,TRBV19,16,CASSKPGQGSTDTQYF,TGTGCCAGTAGTAAACCGGGACAGGGAAGCACAGATACGCAGTATTTT
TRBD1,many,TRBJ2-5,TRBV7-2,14,CASSFQGAGETQYF,TGTGCCAGCAGCTTCCAGGGGGCTGGTGAGACCCAGTACTTC